What follows are 10 T cell receptor beta chains derived from one specimen sequenced in a study of blood T cells in healthy people across ages. For the second PCR, which ran for 7 to 11 cycles, a sample-barcoded 5' primer and a J-beta primer mix were used. TCRdb reanalysed the 5' RACE reads using MiXCR and keeps one entry per CDR3 protein. Among about 1.8 million distinct CDR3 sequences listed, 49% were seen once. The sequenced material came from blood. The receptors were sampled from a woman aged 40 to 50 in good health.

This clonotype was detected once. This rearrangement joins TRBV20-1 to TRBJ1-6, with no clear D. CDR3 size: 13 residues. Trimming pared 6 bases from V and 10 bases from J, leaving 16 bases between. Germline CDR1 reads DFQATT; CDR2 reads SNEGSKA (reference sequence). CDR3 nucleotide sequence: TGCAGTGCCGGAAGGCTCTTCGGGTCACCCCTCCACTTT. Protein product: CSAGRLFGSPLHF.

This clonotype came up a few times. The chain is built from TRBV15 and TRBJ2-4; 8 bases are shared with TRBD2. Germline V lookup: CDR1 LNHNV, CDR2 YYDKDF (reference sequence). With 0 bases clipped from V and 0 bases from J, the junction kept 7 bases outside the gene matches. This CDR3 has 18 amino acids. CDR3 region: CATSRDRGGSLAKNIQYF. Here the CDR3 DNA reads TGTGCCACCAGCAGAGATCGGGGGGGGTCCCTAGCCAAAAACATTCAGTACTTC.

The chain is built from TRBV12-3 or TRBV12-4 and TRBJ2-1; TRBD2 matches 9 bases. V lost 6 bases and J lost 0; bases outside the gene matches: 6. The CDR3 consists of 16 residues. The CDR3 region has the DNA TGTGCCAGCAGAAGTGTGCGGGGGGGCTCCTACAATGAGCAGTTCTTC. Residues: CASRSVRGGSYNEQFF.

The rearrangement joins TRBV7-2 to TRBJ2-2; unclear D gene. Per germline, CDR1 SGHTA and CDR2 FQGNSA. V was pared by 5 bases and J by 4 bases, with 5 bases between. The CDR3 runs to 12 residues. The CDR3 DNA is TGTGCCAGCAGCCCCTTCACCGGGGAGCTGTTTTTT. Protein sequence: CASSPFTGELFF.

The rearrangement joins TRBV5-4 to TRBJ2-1; D remains unclear. Trimming shortened V by 0 bases and J by 5 bases, and 12 bases separated the two germline ends. The CDR3 has 15 amino acids. Germline assignment: CDR1 SGHNT and CDR2 YYREEE (reference sequence). CDR3 sequence (DNA): TGTGCCAGCAGCTTGGCCCCACTAAGGGACAATGAGCAGTTCTTC. This codes for CASSLAPLRDNEQFF.

This chain links TRBV7-9 with TRBJ2-3; D not certain. V was trimmed by 8 bases and J by 6 bases, leaving 15 bases between them. The V gene's germline CDR1 is SEHNR and CDR2 FQNEAQ (reference sequence). This CDR3 is 13 amino acids long. CDR3 nucleotides: TGTGCCAGCTCCCCCGCTGAACGGGATACGCAGTATTTT. Amino acids: CASSPAERDTQYF. The full variable domain, in which reference TRBV7-9 and TRBJ2-3 provide the parts outside the CDR3, is DTGVSQNPRHKITKRGQNVTFRCDPISEHNRLYWYRQTLGQGPEFLTYFQNEAQLEKSRLLSDRFSAERPKGSFSTLEIQRTEQGDSAMYLCASSPAERDTQYFGPGTRLTVL.

The chain employs TRBV5-5 and TRBJ2-3, with a weak D call TRBD1 (5 bases). V dropped 4 bases and J dropped 1 base, with 10 bases sitting between them. Germline lookup yields CDR1 SGHKS and CDR2 YYEKEE (reference sequence). The CDR3 consists of 14 residues. For the CDR3, the DNA is TGTGCCAGCAGCCAAGGACATCGCACAGATACGCAGTATTTT. Translation gives CASSQGHRTDTQYF. Variable domain in full (rest from reference TRBV5-5 and TRBJ2-3): DAGVTQSPTHLIKTRGQQVTLRCSPISGHKSVSWYQQVLGQGPQFIFQYYEKEERGRGNFPDRFSARQFPNYSSELNVNALLLGDSALYLCASSQGHRTDTQYFGPGTRLTVL.

The J gene is TRBJ2-5, the V gene TRBV9, with 16 bases aligning to TRBD2. The CDR3 runs 17 residues. The trim removed 4 bases at V and 0 bases at J, leaving 3 bases unmatched. The germline CDR1 and CDR2 sequences are SGDLS and YYNGEE. CDR3 protein: CASSSGLAGGHQETQYF. CDR3 sequence (DNA): TGTGCCAGCAGCTCGGGACTAGCGGGGGGGCACCAAGAGACCCAGTACTTC. Full variable domain (missing parts from reference TRBV9 and TRBJ2-5): DSGVTQTPKHLITATGQRVTLRCSPRSGDLSVYWYQQSLDQGLQFLIQYYNGEERAKGNILERFSAQQFPDLHSELNLSSLELGDSALYFCASSSGLAGGHQETQYFGPGTRLLVL.

This rearrangement joins TRBV7-3 to TRBJ2-1; D is uncertain. This CDR3 is 17 amino acids long. Trimming cost V 5 bases and J 0 bases, with 17 bases left between them. Germline V CDR1 and CDR2: SGHTA, FQGTGA. The DNA for the CDR3 is TGTGCCAGCAGCCCCGCCCGTGGCAAAAGCTCCTACAATGAGCAGTTCTTC. Its protein product is CASSPARGKSSYNEQFF.

This clonotype has a handful of counts. The gene calls are TRBV3-1 and TRBJ2-5; a weak D match, TRBD2 (6 bases). In germline, CDR1 is LGHDT, CDR2 YNNKEL (reference sequence). This CDR3 contains 15 residues. V lost 0 bases to trimming and J lost 1 base, with 9 bases between them. In DNA, the CDR3 is TGTGCCAGCAGCCAAGATATAGCGGTCCAAGAGACCCAGTACTTC. The encoded protein is CASSQDIAVQETQYF.